This T cell receptor (beta chain) was identified during a study of blood T cell repertoires in COVID-19. Study at large: Samples taken during acute and convalescent COVID-19 were collected in the United States, Italy and Spain. T cells, B-cell-depleted T cells, or PBMCs provided the cDNA or gDNA that served as material.

A Seattle source enrolled patients during active infection and followed them longitudinally. Original analysis: Amplification from reference gene primers served as the basis for estimated nucleated cell counts. Measured with immunoSEQ multiplex PCR; TCRdb has only the in-frame clones, and not every one. From that table come the V and J calls and clone size; the DNA was used to work out D and trimming. The sample has around 100,000 clones, roughly 87% seen once. The CDR3 totals 14 residues. Losses at the gene ends were 3 bases for V and 5 bases for J; bases not matched to a gene: 5. CDR1 is SGHTA and CDR2 is FQGNSA in the germline V gene.

The V gene is TRBV7-2, the J gene TRBJ1-1, with TRBD1 matching 8 bases. This TCR was recovered from a man between 18 and 35 years old with COVID-19, enrolled during active disease. Material: peripheral blood. As DNA, the CDR3 is TGTGCCAGCAGCTTTACACAGGGGGGGACTGAAGCTTTCTTT. This translates into CASSFTQGGTEAFF.